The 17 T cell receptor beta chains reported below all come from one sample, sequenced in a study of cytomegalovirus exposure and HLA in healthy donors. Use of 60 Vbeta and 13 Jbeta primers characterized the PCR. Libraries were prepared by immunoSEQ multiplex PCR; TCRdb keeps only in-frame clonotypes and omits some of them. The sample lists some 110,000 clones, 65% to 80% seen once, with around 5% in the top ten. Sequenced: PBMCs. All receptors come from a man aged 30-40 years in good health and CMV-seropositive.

The CDR3 coding sequence is TGTGCCAGTAGTATTCAGGAATCCGGGGGATATGGCTACACCTTC. Its protein product is CASSIQESGGYGYTF. The rearrangement uses TRBV19 and TRBJ1-2; the D gene is possibly TRBD1 (5 bases). The CDR3 totals 15 residues. The germline V and J ends were trimmed by 3 bases and 5 bases, with 16 bases remaining between them. The V gene's germline CDR1 is LNHDA and CDR2 SQIVND (reference sequence).

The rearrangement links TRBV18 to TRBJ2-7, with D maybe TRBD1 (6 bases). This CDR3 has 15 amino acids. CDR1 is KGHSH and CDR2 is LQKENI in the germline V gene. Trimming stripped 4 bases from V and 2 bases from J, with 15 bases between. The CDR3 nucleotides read TGTGCCAGCTCACTACAGGGTAAGGGTACCTACGAGCAGTACTTC. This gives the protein CASSLQGKGTYEQYF.

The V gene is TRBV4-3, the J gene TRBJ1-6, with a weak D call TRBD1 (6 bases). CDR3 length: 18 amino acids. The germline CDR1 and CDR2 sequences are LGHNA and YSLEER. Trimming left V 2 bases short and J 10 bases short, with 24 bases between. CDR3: CASSQLPQQGSRRSPLHF. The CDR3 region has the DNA TGCGCCAGCAGCCAACTCCCCCAACAGGGTAGCAGAAGATCACCCCTCCACTTT.

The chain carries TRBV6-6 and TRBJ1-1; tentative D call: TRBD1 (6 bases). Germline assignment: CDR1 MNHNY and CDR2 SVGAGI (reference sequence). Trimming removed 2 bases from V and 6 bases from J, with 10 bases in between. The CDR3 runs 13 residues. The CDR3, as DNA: TGTGCCAGCAGTTACAACAGGGCCGCTGAAGCTTTCTTT. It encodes CASSYNRAAEAFF.

This CDR3 reads CASSLGRRELFF. CDR3 DNA sequence: TGTGCCAGCAGCTTAGGGAGAAGGGAGCTGTTTTTT. The chain links TRBV7-2 to TRBJ2-2; D remains unclear. V lost 1 base and J lost 9, with 6 bases in between. CDR3 length: 12 amino acids. Germline CDR1 is SGHTA and CDR2 is FQGNSA. The whole variable domain, filled in from reference TRBV7-2 and TRBJ2-2, reads GAGVSQSPSNKVTEKGKDVELRCDPISGHTALYWYRQSLGQGLEFLIYFQGNSAPDKSGLPSDRFSAERTGGSVSTLTIQRTQQEDSAVYLCASSLGRRELFFGEGSRLTVL.

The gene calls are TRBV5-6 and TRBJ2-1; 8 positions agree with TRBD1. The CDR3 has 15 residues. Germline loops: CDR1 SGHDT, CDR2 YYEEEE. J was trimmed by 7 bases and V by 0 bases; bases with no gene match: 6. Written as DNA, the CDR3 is TGTGCCAGCAGCTTGGTCAGGGGGCGAGGGAATGAGCAGTTCTTC. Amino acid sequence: CASSLVRGRGNEQFF.

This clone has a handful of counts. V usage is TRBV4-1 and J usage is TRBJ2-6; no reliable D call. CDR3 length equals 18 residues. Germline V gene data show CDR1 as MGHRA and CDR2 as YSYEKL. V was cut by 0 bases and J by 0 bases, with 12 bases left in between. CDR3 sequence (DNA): TGCGCCAGCAGCCAAGAAGACACCTTTCTCTCTGGGGCCAACGTCCTGACTTTC. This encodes CASSQEDTFLSGANVLTF.

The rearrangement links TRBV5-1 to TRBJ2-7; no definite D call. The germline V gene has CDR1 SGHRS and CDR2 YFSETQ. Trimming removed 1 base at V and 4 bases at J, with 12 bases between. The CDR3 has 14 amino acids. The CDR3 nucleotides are TGCGCCAGCAGCTTGCAAGGCCAGGCTTACGAGCAGTACTTC. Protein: CASSLQGQAYEQYF.

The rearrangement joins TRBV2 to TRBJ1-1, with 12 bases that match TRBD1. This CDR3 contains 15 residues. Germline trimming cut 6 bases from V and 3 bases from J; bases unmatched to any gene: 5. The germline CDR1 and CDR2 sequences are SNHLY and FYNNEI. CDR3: CASRGTGGADTEAFF. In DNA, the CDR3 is TGTGCCAGCAGGGGGACAGGGGGCGCGGACACTGAAGCTTTCTTT.

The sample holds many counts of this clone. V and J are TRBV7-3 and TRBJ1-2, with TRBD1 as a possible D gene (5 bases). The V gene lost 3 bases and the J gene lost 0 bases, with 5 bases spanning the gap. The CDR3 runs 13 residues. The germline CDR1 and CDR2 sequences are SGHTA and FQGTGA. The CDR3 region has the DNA TGTGCCAGCAGCTTGGACACTAACTATGGCTACACCTTC. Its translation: CASSLDTNYGYTF.

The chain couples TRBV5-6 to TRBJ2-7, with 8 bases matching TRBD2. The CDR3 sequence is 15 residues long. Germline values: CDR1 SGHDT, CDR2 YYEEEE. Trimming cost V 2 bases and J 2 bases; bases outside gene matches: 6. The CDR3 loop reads CASSFFGGGTYEQYF. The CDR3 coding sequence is TGTGCCAGCAGCTTCTTTGGCGGGGGGACCTACGAGCAGTACTTC.

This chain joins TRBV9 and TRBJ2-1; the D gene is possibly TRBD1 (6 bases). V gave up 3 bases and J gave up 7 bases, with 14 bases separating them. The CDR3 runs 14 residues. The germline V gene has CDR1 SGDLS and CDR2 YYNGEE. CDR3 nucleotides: TGTGCCAGCAGCGAGGCACAGGGATGGAATGAGCAGTTCTTC. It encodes CASSEAQGWNEQFF. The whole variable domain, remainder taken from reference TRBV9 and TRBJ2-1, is DSGVTQTPKHLITATGQRVTLRCSPRSGDLSVYWYQQSLDQGLQFLIQYYNGEERAKGNILERFSAQQFPDLHSELNLSSLELGDSALYFCASSEAQGWNEQFFGPGTRLTVL.

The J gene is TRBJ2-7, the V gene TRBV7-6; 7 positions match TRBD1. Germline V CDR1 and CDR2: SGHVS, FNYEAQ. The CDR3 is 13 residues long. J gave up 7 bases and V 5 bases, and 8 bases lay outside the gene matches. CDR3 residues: CASSNDRVREQYF. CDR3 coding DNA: TGTGCCAGCAGCAATGACAGGGTTCGGGAGCAGTACTTC.

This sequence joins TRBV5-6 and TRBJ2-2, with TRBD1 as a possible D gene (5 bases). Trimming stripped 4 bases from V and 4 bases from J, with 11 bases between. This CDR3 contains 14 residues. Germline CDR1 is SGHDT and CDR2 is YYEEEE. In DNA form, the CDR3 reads TGTGCCAGCAGCATGGGGCTTCTCACCGGGGAGCTGTTTTTT. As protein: CASSMGLLTGELFF.

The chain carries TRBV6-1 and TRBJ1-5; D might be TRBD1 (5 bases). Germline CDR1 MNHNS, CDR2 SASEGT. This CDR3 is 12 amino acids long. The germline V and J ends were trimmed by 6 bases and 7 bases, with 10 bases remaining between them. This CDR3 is CASRGEGQPQHF. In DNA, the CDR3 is TGTGCCAGCAGAGGGGAGGGCCAGCCCCAGCATTTT.

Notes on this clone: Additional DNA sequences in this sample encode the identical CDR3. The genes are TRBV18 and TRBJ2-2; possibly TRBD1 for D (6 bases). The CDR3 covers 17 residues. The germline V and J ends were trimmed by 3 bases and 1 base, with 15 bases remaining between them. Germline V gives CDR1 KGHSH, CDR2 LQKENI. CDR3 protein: CASSPTGHPLNTGELFF. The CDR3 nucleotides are TGTGCCAGCTCACCGACGGGACACCCCCTGAACACCGGGGAGCTGTTTTTT.

For the CDR3, the DNA is TGTGCCAGCAGTTTGAGCCCCAACCAAGAGACCCAGTACTTC. Residues: CASSLSPNQETQYF. V usage is TRBV28 and J usage is TRBJ2-5, with D hard to call. From germline, CDR1 is MDHEN and CDR2 SYDVKM. The CDR3 is 14 amino acids. The ends were cut back, 3 bases at V and 0 bases at J, with 8 bases in the middle.